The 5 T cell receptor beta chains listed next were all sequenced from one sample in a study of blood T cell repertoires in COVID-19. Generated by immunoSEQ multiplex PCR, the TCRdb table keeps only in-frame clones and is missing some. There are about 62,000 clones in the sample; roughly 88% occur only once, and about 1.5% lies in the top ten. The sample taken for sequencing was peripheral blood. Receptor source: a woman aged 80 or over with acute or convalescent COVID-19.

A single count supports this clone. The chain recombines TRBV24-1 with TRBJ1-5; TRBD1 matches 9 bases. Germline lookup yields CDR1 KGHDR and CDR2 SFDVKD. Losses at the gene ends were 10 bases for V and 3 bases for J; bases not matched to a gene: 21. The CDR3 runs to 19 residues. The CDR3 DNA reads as TGTGCCACAGGGGAAGATAAACAGGGGGCACATCCTTACAATCAGCCCCAGCATTTT. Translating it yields CATGEDKQGAHPYNQPQHF.

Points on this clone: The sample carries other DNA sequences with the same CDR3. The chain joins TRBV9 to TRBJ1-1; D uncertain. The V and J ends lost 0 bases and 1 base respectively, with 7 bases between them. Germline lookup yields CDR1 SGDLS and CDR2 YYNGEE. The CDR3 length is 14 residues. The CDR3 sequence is CASSVDAANTEAFF. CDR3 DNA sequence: TGTGCCAGCAGCGTAGACGCGGCGAACACTGAAGCTTTCTTT.

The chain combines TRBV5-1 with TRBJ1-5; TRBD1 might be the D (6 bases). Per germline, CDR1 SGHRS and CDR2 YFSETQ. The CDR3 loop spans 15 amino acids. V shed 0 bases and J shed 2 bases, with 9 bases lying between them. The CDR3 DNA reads TGCGCCAGCAGCTTGGGACAGGAAGGCAATCAGCCCCAGCATTTT. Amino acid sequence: CASSLGQEGNQPQHF.

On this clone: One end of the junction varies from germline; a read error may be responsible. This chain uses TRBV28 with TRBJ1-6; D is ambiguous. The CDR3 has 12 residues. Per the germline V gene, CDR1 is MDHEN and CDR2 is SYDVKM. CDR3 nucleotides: TGTGCCGGCAGTTCCGGGGAGTCACCCCTCCACTTT. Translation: CAGSSGESPLHF.

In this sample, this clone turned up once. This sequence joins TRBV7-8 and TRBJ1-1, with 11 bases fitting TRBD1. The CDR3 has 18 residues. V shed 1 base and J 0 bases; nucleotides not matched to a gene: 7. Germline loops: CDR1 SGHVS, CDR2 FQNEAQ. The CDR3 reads CASSLGSRTGGLNTEAFF. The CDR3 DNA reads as TGTGCCAGCAGCTTAGGAAGTAGGACAGGGGGCTTGAACACTGAAGCTTTCTTT.